This TCR beta chain was sequenced in a study of shared T cell receptors in the human thymus. The CDR3 is 13 residues long. Deletions cut 2 bases from V and 6 bases from J, with 9 bases between. Germline assignment: CDR1 MDHEN and CDR2 SYDVKM. Method: immunoSEQ multiplex PCR; TCRdb's copy keeps in-frame clones and lacks some. The table has roughly 660,000 clones, roughly 90% seen once. These data were likewise used in another study, on human thymus T cells. That publication notes: Resections from corrective heart surgery provided thymus tissue. Thymic and blood repertoires seemed to favor certain V and J genes.

The sample was thymocytes. This chain joins TRBV28 and TRBJ2-3; a possible D gene is TRBD2 (6 bases). The clonotype comes from a boy under three years old with a congenital heart defect. This CDR3 is CASSLAGPDTQYF. The CDR3 nucleotides are TGTGCCAGCAGTTTAGCGGGACCCGATACGCAGTATTTT.